These 25 T cell receptor beta chains were all obtained from the same sample, sequenced in a study of blood T cell repertoires in COVID-19. TCRdb keeps only in-frame clones here, not all; method: immunoSEQ multiplex PCR. This table holds about 170,000 clones, roughly 91% found once. The sample comprised peripheral blood. These receptors all stem from a man in his fifties who had recovered from COVID-19.

The sample holds a few counts of this clone. This CDR3 is CASSQEASTDTQYF. In nucleotides, the CDR3 is TGCGCCAGCAGCCAAGAGGCAAGCACAGATACGCAGTATTTT. The chain has TRBV4-3 and TRBJ2-3, with D uncertain. The V gene lost 0 bases and the J gene lost 0 bases, with 4 bases spanning the gap. The CDR3 has 14 amino acids. Germline-derived CDR1 and CDR2 are LGHNA and YSLEER.

The chain links TRBV6-5 to TRBJ2-1; unclear D gene. Trimming removed 5 bases from V and 15 bases from J, with 20 bases in between. Germline V gives CDR1 MNHEY, CDR2 SVGAGI. The CDR3 runs to 13 residues. The CDR3 nucleotides read TGTGCCAGCAGTCCCCCTTCACGACACGACCTGTTCTTC. It yields the protein CASSPPSRHDLFF.

V is TRBV5-1 and J is TRBJ2-2; unclear D gene. Germline CDR1 reads SGHRS; CDR2 reads YFSETQ. V was cut by 0 bases and J by 0 bases, with 3 bases left in between. The CDR3 totals 14 residues. CDR3 protein: CASSLASNTGELFF. The CDR3, as DNA: TGCGCCAGCAGCTTGGCATCGAACACCGGGGAGCTGTTTTTT.

The chain uses TRBV6-5 and TRBJ1-2; the D gene is possibly TRBD1 (5 bases). Trimming removed 6 bases from V and 8 bases from J, with 10 bases in between. The CDR3 is 11 amino acids. Germline V gene lookup returns CDR1 MNHEY and CDR2 SVGAGI. The DNA of the CDR3 is TGTGCCAGCAGGCAGGGTTACGGCTACACCTTC. It specifies CASRQGYGYTF.

The V gene is TRBV2, the J gene TRBJ2-7; 8 bases agree with TRBD2. This CDR3 comprises 15 residues. Germline V CDR1 and CDR2: SNHLY, FYNNEI. V lost 2 bases, J lost 6 bases, and 9 bases stayed unmatched. DNA of the CDR3: TGTGCCAGCAGTGAAAAGGGTGGGAGCGGGGGCGAGCAGTACTTC. Translated: CASSEKGGSGGEQYF.

V gene TRBV27 combines with J gene TRBJ1-3; 9 nucleotides match TRBD1. In germline, CDR1 is MNHEY, CDR2 SMNVEV (reference sequence). CDR3 length: 13 residues. The V segment lost 5 bases and the J segment 10 bases; nucleotides outside the gene matches: 6. The CDR3 coding sequence is TGTGCCAGCAGTAAGGGACAGGGAGGGACCATATATTTT. This encodes CASSKGQGGTIYF.

The chain carries TRBV10-3 and TRBJ1-6, with D possibly TRBD1 on 6 matching bases. The ends were cut back, 5 bases at V and 7 bases at J, with 12 bases in the middle. Germline assignment: CDR1 ENHRY and CDR2 SYGVKD. The CDR3 consists of 14 residues. CDR3 sequence (DNA): TGTGCCATCAGTCCAGGGGCGGAAAATTCACCCCTCCACTTT. Protein product: CAISPGAENSPLHF.

This clone was recorded only once. The rearrangement links TRBV21-1 to TRBJ1-2; the D call in the table, TRBD1, was not verified against the DNA. TRBV21-1 is listed as a pseudogene. The CDR3 extends over 13 amino acids. CDR3 nucleotide sequence: TGTGCCAGCATAACAGGGGGGGGCTATGGCTACACCTTC. Its translation is CASITGGGYGYTF.

The CDR3 region is CASSVGLAGGGETQYF. The CDR3 DNA reads as TGTGCCAGCAGCGTAGGACTAGCGGGAGGAGGCGAGACCCAGTACTTC. The V call is TRBV9, the J call TRBJ2-5, with 13 bases lining up with TRBD2. The V segment lost 0 bases and the J segment 5 bases; nucleotides outside the gene matches: 4. This CDR3 contains 16 residues. Germline CDR1 SGDLS, CDR2 YYNGEE.

V is TRBV5-1 and J is TRBJ2-5; D call uncertain. Germline CDR1 reads SGHRS; CDR2 reads YFSETQ. Trimming pared 0 bases from V and 1 base from J, leaving 13 bases between. The length of the CDR3 is 16 residues. For the CDR3, the DNA is TGCGCCAGCAGCTTGGCCTTGCAGAAGTCCCAAGAGACCCAGTACTTC. Translated: CASSLALQKSQETQYF.

In its sample, this clone was seen a few times. The V and J genes are TRBV18 and TRBJ2-5, with D possibly TRBD2 on 7 matching bases. CDR1 is KGHSH, CDR2 LQKENI, per germline. The germline V and J ends were trimmed by 3 bases and 5 bases, with 16 bases remaining between them. The CDR3 contains 15 residues. The CDR3 loop is CASSPNTGGKETQYF. The CDR3 DNA is TGTGCCAGCTCACCGAATACGGGGGGCAAGGAGACCCAGTACTTC.

V gene TRBV5-6 combines with J gene TRBJ2-7, with 7 bases fitting TRBD1. The germline gives CDR1 SGHDT, CDR2 YYEEEE. This CDR3 has 16 residues. The V gene end was trimmed by 4 bases and the J gene end by 0 bases; junction bases not matched to a gene: 10. In DNA form, the CDR3 reads TGTGCCAGCAGCACTTACCGGGACAGTAACTCCTACGAGCAGTACTTC. This codes for CASSTYRDSNSYEQYF.

This clone was recorded once. The rearrangement links TRBV25-1 to TRBJ1-5; 7 bases align to TRBD1. The CDR3 covers 14 residues. CDR1 and CDR2 from the germline V gene are MGHDK and SYGVNS. The V gene end was trimmed by 6 bases and the J gene end by 4 bases; junction bases not matched to a gene: 6. Here the CDR3 DNA reads TGTGCCAGCAGCTCGGCAGGGGGAAATCAGCCCCAGCATTTT. Amino acids: CASSSAGGNQPQHF.

This clone occurred once. The chain recombines TRBV7-8 with TRBJ1-5; D gene uncertain. Trimming left V 4 bases short and J 5 bases short, with 12 bases between. There are 14 residues in the CDR3. Germline V gene data show CDR1 as SGHVS and CDR2 as FQNEAQ. The CDR3 protein is CASSSNLGDQPQHF. CDR3 in DNA: TGTGCCAGCAGCTCGAATTTAGGAGATCAGCCCCAGCATTTT.

This sequence joins TRBV10-2 and TRBJ2-7; TRBD1 agrees at 8 bases. The CDR3 is 14 amino acids. V shed 6 bases and J 6 bases; nucleotides not matched to a gene: 10. Germline values: CDR1 WSHSY, CDR2 SAAADI. This CDR3 reads CASRLAQGASEQYF. The CDR3 coding sequence is TGCGCCAGCAGGTTAGCGCAGGGGGCGAGCGAGCAGTACTTC.

The rearrangement joins TRBV4-1 to TRBJ2-7, with D maybe TRBD1 (6 bases). Trimming took off 4 bases at V and 5 bases at J, with 15 bases between the two ends. The CDR3 is made up of 14 amino acids. Germline V lookup: CDR1 MGHRA, CDR2 YSYEKL. The CDR3 region has the DNA TGCGCCAGCAGCCTAGGACAGTCAATCGACGAGCAGTACTTC. Translated: CASSLGQSIDEQYF.

The count of this clone is one. The chain employs TRBV10-2 and TRBJ2-3; 8 bases line up with TRBD1. Losses at the gene ends were 8 bases for V and 3 bases for J; bases not matched to a gene: 10. CDR3 length: 15 residues. Germline CDR1 WSHSY, CDR2 SAAADI. CDR3 in amino acids: CASRDRGKATDTQYF. The DNA of the CDR3 is TGCGCCAGCCGAGACAGGGGAAAAGCTACAGATACGCAGTATTTT.

The sample holds a few counts of this clone. The chain is built from TRBV6-5 and TRBJ2-5, with 10 positions matching TRBD2. CDR3 size: 15 residues. J was trimmed by 4 bases and V by 5 bases; bases with no gene match: 7. The V gene's germline CDR1 is MNHEY and CDR2 SVGAGI. The CDR3 loop is CASSRLAGAGETQYF. The CDR3 nucleotides read TGTGCCAGCAGTCGCCTAGCGGGGGCTGGAGAGACCCAGTACTTC.

The chain has TRBV5-6 and TRBJ2-7; TRBD2 aligns across 7 bases. Unmatched junction bases numbered 4, after V lost 0 bases and J lost 1 base. Germline V gene sequence: CDR1 SGHDT, CDR2 YYEEEE. This CDR3 contains 15 residues. The CDR3 spells CASSLAPGGSYEQYF. The CDR3 DNA follows: TGTGCCAGCAGCTTGGCTCCGGGGGGTTCCTACGAGCAGTACTTC.

The rearrangement links TRBV9 to TRBJ2-5, with 9 bases aligning to TRBD2. V lost 0 bases, J lost 1 base, and 7 bases stayed unmatched. This CDR3 is built from 17 residues. Looked up from germline, CDR1 is SGDLS and CDR2 is YYNGEE. For the CDR3, the DNA is TGTGCCAGCAGCGTAGACGTTAGCGGGGGCCTCCAAGAGACCCAGTACTTC. Protein: CASSVDVSGGLQETQYF.

V is TRBV18 and J is TRBJ2-2; TRBD1 matches at 7 bases. V was clipped by 1 base and J by 5 bases; unmatched bases: 7. From germline, CDR1 is KGHSH and CDR2 LQKENI. The CDR3 is 16 amino acids. This CDR3 is CASSPLTGWKTGELFF. In DNA, the CDR3 is TGTGCCAGCTCACCACTGACAGGGTGGAAGACCGGGGAGCTGTTTTTT.

The J gene is TRBJ2-5, the V gene TRBV7-2, with a weak D call TRBD2 (5 bases). Germline-derived CDR1 and CDR2 are SGHTA and FQGNSA. This CDR3 is 14 amino acids long. Trimming pared 4 bases from V and 4 bases from J, leaving 13 bases between. CDR3 protein: CASSSGRGRETQYF. In DNA form, the CDR3 reads TGTGCCAGCAGCTCAGGACGGGGTCGAGAGACCCAGTACTTC.

This clone showed up just a few times. CDR3 nucleotides: TGTGCCAGCAGCCCGCGAGGGCCTGGAGGCTATGGCTACACCTTC. Encoded protein: CASSPRGPGGYGYTF. This chain uses TRBV5-6 with TRBJ1-2; D remains ambiguous. The V end was cut by 4 bases, the J end by 4 bases, with 17 bases between. CDR1 is SGHDT and CDR2 is YYEEEE in the germline V gene. CDR3 length: 15 amino acids.

This clone was seen just once. The V call is TRBV12-5, the J call TRBJ2-1; 8 nucleotides align to TRBD1. V shed 5 bases, J shed 4 bases, and the junction held 7 bases outside the gene matches. CDR3 size: 15 residues. From germline, CDR1 is LGHNT and CDR2 FRNRAP. The CDR3 region is CASGKQDRVYNEQFF. Here the CDR3 DNA reads TGTGCTAGTGGTAAGCAGGACAGGGTATACAATGAGCAGTTCTTC. Using reference TRBV12-5 and TRBJ2-1 for the parts outside the CDR3, the full variable domain is DARVTQTPRHKVTEMGQEVTMRCQPILGHNTVFWYRQTMMQGLELLAYFRNRAPLDDSGMPKDRFSAEMPDATLATLKIQPSEPRDSAVYFCASGKQDRVYNEQFFGPGTRLTVL.

Comments on this clone: The junction does not match germline at one end; this may be a read error. The CDR3 is CASSFYPPLTVSNNSPLHF. CDR3 DNA sequence: TGTGCCAGCAGCTTCTACCCGCCTCTGACAGTCTCCAATAATTCACCCCTCCACTTT. This sequence joins TRBV6-6 and TRBJ1-6, with D tentatively TRBD1 (5 bases). Germline CDR1 and CDR2: MNHNY and SVGAGI (reference sequence). This CDR3 contains 19 residues.